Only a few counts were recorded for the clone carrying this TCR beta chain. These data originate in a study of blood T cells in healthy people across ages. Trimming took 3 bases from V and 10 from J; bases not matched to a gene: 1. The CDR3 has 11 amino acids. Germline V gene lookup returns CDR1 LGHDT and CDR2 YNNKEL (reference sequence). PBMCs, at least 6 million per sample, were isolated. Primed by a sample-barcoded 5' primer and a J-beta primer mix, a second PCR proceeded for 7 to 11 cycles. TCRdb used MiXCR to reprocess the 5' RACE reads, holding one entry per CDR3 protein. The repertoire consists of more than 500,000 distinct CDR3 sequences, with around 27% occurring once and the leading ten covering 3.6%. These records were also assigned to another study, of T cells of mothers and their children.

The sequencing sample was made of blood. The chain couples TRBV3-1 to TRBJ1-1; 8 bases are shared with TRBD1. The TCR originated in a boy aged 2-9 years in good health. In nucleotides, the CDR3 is TGTGCCAGCAGCCACGGACAGGGAGCTTTCTTT. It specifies CASSHGQGAFF.